This T cell receptor (beta chain) originates from a study of T cell repertoires in cytomegalovirus infection. The overall study: The public TCR beta signatures pointed to both CMV infection and matching HLA type. Points from the study as a whole: Within the response measured ex vivo, HLA-C-restricted CMV-specific TCR beta clonotypes were dominant. Adding up the frequency of public TCR beta families identified people who carried CMV plus the relevant HLA.

TCRdb passed the reads through MiXCR, listing each CDR3 protein once. The sample shows roughly 150,000 distinct CDR3 sequences, about 20% of them seen only once. A note on this clonotype: Its antigen is currently unknown.

Trimming left V 7 bases short and J 6 bases short, with 14 bases between. The CDR3 consists of 13 residues. Germline V gene data show CDR1 as WSHSY and CDR2 as SAAADI. The chain carries TRBV10-2 and TRBJ2-3; weak D call: TRBD2 (7 bases). The receptor was derived from a human donor in good health (CMV status not recorded). Some clones in this sample may be carry-over from other donors' samples. Sequenced input: PBMCs. The CDR3 protein is CASISGGSDTQYF. Here the CDR3 DNA reads TGCGCCAGCATTTCGGGGGGCTCCGATACGCAGTATTTT.